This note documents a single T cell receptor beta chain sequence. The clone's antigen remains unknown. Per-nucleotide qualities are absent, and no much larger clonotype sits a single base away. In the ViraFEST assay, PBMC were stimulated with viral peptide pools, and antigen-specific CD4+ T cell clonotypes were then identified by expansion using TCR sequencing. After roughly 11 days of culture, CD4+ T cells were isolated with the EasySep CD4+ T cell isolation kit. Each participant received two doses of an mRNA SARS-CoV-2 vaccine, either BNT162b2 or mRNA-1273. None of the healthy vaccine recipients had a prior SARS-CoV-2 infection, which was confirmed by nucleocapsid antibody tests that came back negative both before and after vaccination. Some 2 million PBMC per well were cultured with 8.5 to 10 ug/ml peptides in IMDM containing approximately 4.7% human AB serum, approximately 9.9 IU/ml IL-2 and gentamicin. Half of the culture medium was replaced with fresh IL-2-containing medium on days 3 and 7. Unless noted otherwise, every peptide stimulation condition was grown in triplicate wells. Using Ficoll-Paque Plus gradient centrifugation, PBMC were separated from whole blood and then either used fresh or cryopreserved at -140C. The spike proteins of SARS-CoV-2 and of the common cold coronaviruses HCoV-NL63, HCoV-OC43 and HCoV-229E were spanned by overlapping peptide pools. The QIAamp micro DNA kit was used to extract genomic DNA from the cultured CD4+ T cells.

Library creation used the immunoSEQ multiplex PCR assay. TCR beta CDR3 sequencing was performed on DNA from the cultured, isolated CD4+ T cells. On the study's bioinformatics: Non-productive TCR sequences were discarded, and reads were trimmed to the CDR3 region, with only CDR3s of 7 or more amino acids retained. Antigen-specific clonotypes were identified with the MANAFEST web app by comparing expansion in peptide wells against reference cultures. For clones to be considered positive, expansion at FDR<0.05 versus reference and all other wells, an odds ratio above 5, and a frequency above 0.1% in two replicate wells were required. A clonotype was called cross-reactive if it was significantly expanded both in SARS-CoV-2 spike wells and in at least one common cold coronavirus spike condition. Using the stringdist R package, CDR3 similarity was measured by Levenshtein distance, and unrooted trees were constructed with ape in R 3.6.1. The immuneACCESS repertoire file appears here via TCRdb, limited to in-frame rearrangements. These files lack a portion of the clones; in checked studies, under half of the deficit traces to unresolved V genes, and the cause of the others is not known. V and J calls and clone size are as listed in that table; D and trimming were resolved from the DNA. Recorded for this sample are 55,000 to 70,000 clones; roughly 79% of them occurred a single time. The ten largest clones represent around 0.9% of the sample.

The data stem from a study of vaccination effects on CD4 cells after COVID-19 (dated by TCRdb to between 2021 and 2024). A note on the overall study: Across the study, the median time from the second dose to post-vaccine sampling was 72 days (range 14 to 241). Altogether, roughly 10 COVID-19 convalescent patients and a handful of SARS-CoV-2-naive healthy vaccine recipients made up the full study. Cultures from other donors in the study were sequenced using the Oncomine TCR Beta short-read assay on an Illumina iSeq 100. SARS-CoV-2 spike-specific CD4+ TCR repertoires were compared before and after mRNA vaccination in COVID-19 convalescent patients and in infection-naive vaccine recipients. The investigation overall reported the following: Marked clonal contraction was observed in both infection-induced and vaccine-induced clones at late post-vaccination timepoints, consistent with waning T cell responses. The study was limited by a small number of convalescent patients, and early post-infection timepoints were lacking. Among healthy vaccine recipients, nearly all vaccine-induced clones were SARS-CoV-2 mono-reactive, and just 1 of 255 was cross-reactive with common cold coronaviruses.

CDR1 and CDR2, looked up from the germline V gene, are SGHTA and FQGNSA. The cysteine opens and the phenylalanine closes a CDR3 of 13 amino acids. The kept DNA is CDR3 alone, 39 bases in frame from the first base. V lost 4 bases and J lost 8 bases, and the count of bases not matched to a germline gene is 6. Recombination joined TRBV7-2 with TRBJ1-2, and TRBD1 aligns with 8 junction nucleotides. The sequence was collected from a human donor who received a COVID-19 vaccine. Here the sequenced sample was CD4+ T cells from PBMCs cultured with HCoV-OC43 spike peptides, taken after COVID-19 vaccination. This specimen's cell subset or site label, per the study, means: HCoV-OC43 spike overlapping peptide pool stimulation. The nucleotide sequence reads TGTGCCAGCAGCTCCAGGGGGCTGCGGGGCTACACCTTC. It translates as CASSSRGLRGYTF.